One and the same sample provided the 13 T cell receptor beta chains below, sequenced in a study of blood T cells in healthy people across ages. Combining a sample-barcoded 5' primer with a J-beta primer mix, a second PCR ran for roughly 7 to 11 cycles. From the 5' RACE reads, TCRdb called clonotypes with MiXCR, one entry per CDR3 protein. The data hold over 600,000 distinct CDR3 sequences, with about half observed a single time. The sequencing sample was made of blood. Every receptor here comes from a man older than 75 in good health.

This clonotype has more than one count but fewer than ten. V gene TRBV19 combines with J gene TRBJ2-3, with D possibly matching TRBD1 (5 bases). V dropped 5 bases and J dropped 5 bases, with 14 bases sitting between them. Germline values: CDR1 LNHDA, CDR2 SQIVND (reference sequence). The CDR3 runs to 14 residues. The CDR3 sequence: CASSAGISGDTQYF. The CDR3 region has the DNA TGTGCCAGTAGTGCAGGGATTTCTGGAGATACGCAGTATTTT.

This clonotype was counted a few times. The chain carries TRBV4-2 and TRBJ2-1; D may be TRBD2 (5 bases). The J call is uncertain, as TRBJ2-7 better fits the DNA end. CDR3 length: 15 residues. Germline assignment: CDR1 LGHNA and CDR2 YNFKEQ. The CDR3 coding sequence is TGTGCCAGCAGCCAAGAATGGGGAGCCTACAATGAGCAGTACTTC. This codes for CASSQEWGAYNEQYF.

For this clonotype: This clone may be a read error of a much larger clone one base away. The V and J genes are TRBV3-1 and TRBJ2-1, with 15 bases that match TRBD2. Germline V gene sequence: CDR1 LGHDT, CDR2 YNNKEL (reference sequence). CDR3 length: 16 amino acids. This CDR3 is CVSSHPGLAGGNEQFF. The CDR3 coding sequence is TGTGTCAGCAGCCATCCGGGACTAGCGGGGGGTAATGAGCAGTTCTTC.

The V gene is TRBV4-2, the J gene TRBJ2-3; the match to TRBD1 covers 7 bases. CDR1 is LGHNA and CDR2 is YNFKEQ in the germline V gene. This CDR3 comprises 16 residues. J lost 1 base, V lost 0 bases, and 4 bases had no gene match. The CDR3 protein is CASSQEIQGGTDTQYF. The CDR3 DNA reads as TGTGCCAGCAGCCAAGAAATCCAGGGGGGCACAGATACGCAGTATTTT.

This clonotype was seen a single time. Sequence at one end of the junction differs from germline and may be a read error. The chain recombines TRBV12-3 or TRBV12-4 with TRBJ2-3; TRBD2 agrees at 8 bases. This CDR3 comprises 12 residues. CDR3 amino acids: CAGRGAGDMQYF. In DNA, the CDR3 is TGTGCCGGCAGGGGAGCGGGAGATATGCAGTATTTT.

This clonotype came up many times. CDR3 DNA sequence: TGTGCCAGCAGCTTAAGGAACAGGGCGTATGAGCAGTTCTTC. Translated, it gives CASSLRNRAYEQFF. The chain has TRBV7-9 and TRBJ2-1; weak D call: TRBD1 (6 bases). The V and J ends lost 2 bases and 8 bases respectively, with 13 bases between them. Looked up from germline, CDR1 is SEHNR and CDR2 is FQNEAQ (reference sequence). This CDR3 has 14 residues.

This clonotype was counted a single time. The V call is TRBV20-1, the J call TRBJ1-1, with D unclear. Germline-derived CDR1 and CDR2 are DFQATT and SNEGSKA (reference sequence). This CDR3 region has 14 residues. V was cut by 0 bases and J by 2 bases, with 10 bases left in between. The CDR3 nucleotides read TGCAGTGCTAGAGATCCAGCAGGAAACACTGAAGCTTTCTTT. This sequence encodes CSARDPAGNTEAFF.

This CDR3 reads CSVERGGARTDTQYF. DNA for the CDR3: TGCAGCGTTGAAAGAGGGGGCGCGCGCACAGATACGCAGTATTTT. The J gene is TRBJ2-3, the V gene TRBV29-1; 7 nucleotides line up with TRBD1. CDR3 length: 15 amino acids. Germline CDR1 is SQVTM and CDR2 is ANQGSEA. V gave up 2 bases and J gave up 1 base; unmatched junction bases: 6.

This clonotype has at least ten counts. V is TRBV4-1 and J is TRBJ2-7; D is unclear. The CDR3 loop spans 10 amino acids. Germline V CDR1 and CDR2: MGHRA, YSYEKL. The V and J ends lost 1 base and 9 bases respectively, with 4 bases between them. The CDR3 DNA follows: TGCGCCAGCAGCCAAGCCGGGCAGTACTTC. It translates to CASSQAGQYF.

The chain uses TRBV12-3 or TRBV12-4 and TRBJ1-2; D is unclear. V lost 1 base and J lost 0, with 6 bases in between. The CDR3 length is 14 residues. The CDR3 nucleotides are TGTGCCAGCAGTTTAGACGGACCTAACTATGGCTACACCTTC. Residues: CASSLDGPNYGYTF.

The chain carries TRBV20-1 and TRBJ2-1, with D possibly being TRBD2 (5 bases). The V and J ends lost 3 bases and 4 bases respectively, with 16 bases between them. The germline V gene encodes CDR1 DFQATT and CDR2 SNEGSKA (reference sequence). This CDR3 region has 15 residues. The chain's CDR3 is CSARSVGEGYNEQFF. As DNA, the CDR3 is TGCAGTGCTAGGTCCGTGGGAGAAGGGTACAATGAGCAGTTCTTC.

The rearrangement links TRBV20-1 to TRBJ2-7; D is perhaps TRBD2 (5 bases). Germline-derived CDR1 and CDR2 are DFQATT and SNEGSKA (reference sequence). The V end was cut by 6 bases, the J end by 2 bases, with 17 bases between. The CDR3 consists of 14 residues. The CDR3 sequence: CSAIPPADTYEQYF. The CDR3 region has the DNA TGCAGTGCGATCCCCCCAGCGGATACCTACGAGCAGTACTTC.

Regarding this clonotype: Mismatch with germline at one junction end may stem from a read error. The V gene is TRBV7-2, the J gene TRBJ1-2; D not certain. The V gene's germline CDR1 is SGHTA and CDR2 FQGNSA. This CDR3 spans 16 amino acids. CDR3 protein: CASSFSDDRRNCGYTF. The CDR3 region has the DNA TGTGCCAGCAGCTTCAGCGACGACCGTCGTAACTGTGGCTACACCTTC.